The 5 T cell receptor beta chains listed next were all sequenced from one sample in a study of T cell responses to AZD1222 COVID-19 vaccine. Libraries were prepared by immunoSEQ multiplex PCR; TCRdb keeps only in-frame clonotypes and omits some of them. The sample shows 99,000 or so clones, approximately 89% of them seen only once. The material was peripheral blood, obtained 28 days after the second dose of the MenACWY control vaccine. These receptors were obtained from an adult who received the MenACWY meningococcal vaccine as a control.

The chain employs TRBV27 and TRBJ2-7; D might be TRBD1 (5 bases). Germline lookup yields CDR1 MNHEY and CDR2 SMNVEV (reference sequence). The V and J ends lost 1 base and 2 bases respectively, with 12 bases between them. This CDR3 has 15 amino acids. Written as DNA, the CDR3 is TGTGCCAGCAGTTTATTGGGGCAGTCCCCCTACGAGCAGTACTTC. Its translation is CASSLLGQSPYEQYF.

This clone showed up just once. J is TRBJ1-2 and V is TRBV18; D remains ambiguous. CDR1 and CDR2 (germline): KGHSH, LQKENI. The CDR3 spans 12 residues. V was pared by 5 bases and J by 4 bases, with 8 bases between. CDR3 amino acids: CASSGRTYGYTF. The DNA for the CDR3 is TGTGCCAGCTCAGGGCGGACCTATGGCTACACCTTC.

The chain carries TRBV14 and TRBJ2-2; perhaps D is TRBD1 or TRBD2 (6 bases each). This CDR3 region has 15 residues. Germline-derived CDR1 and CDR2 are SGHDN and FVKESK. Trimming took 4 bases from V and 3 from J, leaving 12 bases between them. CDR3 bases: TGTGCCAGCAGCCGAGGGGGGTTGTACACCGGGGAGCTGTTTTTT. Protein product: CASSRGGLYTGELFF. The full variable domain, its missing parts supplied by reference TRBV14 and TRBJ2-2, is EAGVTQFPSHSVIEKGQTVTLRCDPISGHDNLYWYRRVMGKEIKFLLHFVKESKQDESGMPNNRFLAERTGGTYSTLKVQPAELEDSGVYFCASSRGGLYTGELFFGEGSRLTVL.

This clone was seen a single time. The chain couples TRBV7-3 to TRBJ2-3; 11 nucleotides match TRBD2. The junction had 9 bases not matched to a gene; V was cut back by 1 base and J by 0 bases. The germline V gene has CDR1 SGHTA and CDR2 FQGTGA. This CDR3 has 19 amino acids. DNA of the CDR3: TGTGCCAGCAGCTTAAACGAGACTAGCGGGGACCAAAGCACAGATACGCAGTATTTT. It translates to CASSLNETSGDQSTDTQYF.

The J gene is TRBJ1-5, the V gene TRBV19; tentative D call: TRBD1 (5 bases). The CDR3 totals 16 residues. V was shortened by 5 bases and J by 5 bases, with 19 bases between the two germline ends. The germline V gene has CDR1 LNHDA and CDR2 SQIVND (reference sequence). This chain's CDR3 is CASSRMAGFGDQPQHF. For the CDR3, the DNA is TGTGCCAGTAGTCGAATGGCAGGGTTTGGGGATCAGCCCCAGCATTTT.